This is a list of T cell receptor beta chains from one sample in a study of blood T cell repertoires in COVID-19. Using immunoSEQ multiplex PCR, the repertoire was profiled, and TCRdb retains in-frame clones only, with some absent. The repertoire holds 350,000 to 450,000 clones, with around 90% as singletons. Sequenced input: peripheral blood. All receptors derive from a man aged 35-49 years with acute or convalescent COVID-19. CDR3s include the opening cysteine and the closing phenylalanine or tryptophan. D genes are given only for firm matches. Part of the rows lack a size; the others show once, few, many or a class for expanded clones.

>TRBD1|TRBV7-9|once
CASSRDRAWGTEAFF
>.|TRBV6-2/TRBV6-3|.
CASSQVFDSYGYTF
>TRBD1|TRBV5-4|few
CASSFGTVYGYTF
>.|TRBV5-6|once
CASSFQGSYGYTF
>TRBD1|TRBV2|few
CASSVGTGATNEKLFF
>TRBD1|TRBV11-3|.
CASSPGTEILQETQYF
>TRBD2|TRBV6-5|.
CASSRGLAYNEQFF
>.|TRBV29-1|.
CSAGDGLQETQYF
>TRBD1|TRBV30|.
CAWEDRALNYGYTF
>TRBD1|TRBV7-8|once
CASRGTEGSNEQFF
>TRBD2|TRBV6-5|.
CASSALAGNVVEQYF
>TRBD1|TRBV27|once
CASSLLDRGLNSPLHF
>TRBD1|TRBV7-2|.
CASSFLGQGYGYTF
>TRBD1|TRBV24-1|.
CATSEPGQGAVDEQYF
>.|TRBV5-4|.
CASSLQGGITDTQYF
>.|TRBV29-1|.
CSVPGQNTGELFF
>.|TRBV18|.
CASSPEVNQPQHF
>TRBD1|TRBV28|.
CASSPEGSGTVYGYTF
>TRBD2|TRBV28|.
CASSLTSGSHNEQYF
>TRBD1|TRBV27|.
CASSVPGQGRETQYF
>TRBD2|TRBV2|.
CASGDQGTSGSTGELFF
>TRBD1|TRBV27|.
CASSADRGSTEAFF
>TRBD1|TRBV30|.
CAWSETGDTQYF
>TRBD1|TRBV6-5|.
CASSYSTGRTEAFF
>.|TRBV29-1|.
CSVGGGNSYEQYF
>TRBD2|TRBV7-2|.
CASSRTAGDGEQFF
>TRBD2|TRBV19|.
CASSIEMTSGTRGDEQFF
>.|TRBV15|.
CATSRENRDKHNEQFF
>.|TRBV6-5|few
CAKGPGDLLNYGYTF
>TRBD1|TRBV4-1|.
CASSHMGQGSSPLHF
>.|TRBV12-3/TRBV12-4|.
CASRARGGPEAFF
>.|TRBV28|.
CASRTETYLYEQYF
>TRBD1|TRBV4-3|.
CASSRRRQGDANEQYF
>.|TRBV13|few
CASSFRRQGLGNTIYF
>TRBD1|TRBV4-1|.
CASSQDHRGNTEAFF
>TRBD1|TRBV10-3|few
CAISVGQGDAEQYF
>TRBD2|TRBV5-1|.
CASSSITSGGSGTQYF